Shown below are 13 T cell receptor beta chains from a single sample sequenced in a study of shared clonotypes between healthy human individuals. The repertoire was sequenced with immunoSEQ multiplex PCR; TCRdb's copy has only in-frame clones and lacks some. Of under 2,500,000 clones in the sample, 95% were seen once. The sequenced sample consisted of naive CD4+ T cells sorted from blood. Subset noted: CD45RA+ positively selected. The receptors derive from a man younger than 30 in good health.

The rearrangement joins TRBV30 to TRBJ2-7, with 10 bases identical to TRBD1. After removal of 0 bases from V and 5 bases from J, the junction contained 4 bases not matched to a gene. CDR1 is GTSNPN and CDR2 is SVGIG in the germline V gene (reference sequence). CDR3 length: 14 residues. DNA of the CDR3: TGTGCCTGGAGTGTTGGGGGACAGGGGAACGAGCAGTACTTC. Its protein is CAWSVGGQGNEQYF.

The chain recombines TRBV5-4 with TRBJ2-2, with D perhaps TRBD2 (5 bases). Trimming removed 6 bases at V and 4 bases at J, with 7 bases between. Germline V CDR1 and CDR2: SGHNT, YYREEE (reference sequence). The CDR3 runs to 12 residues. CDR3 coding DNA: TGTGCCAGCAAGGGAGTCACCGGGGAGCTGTTTTTT. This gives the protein CASKGVTGELFF.

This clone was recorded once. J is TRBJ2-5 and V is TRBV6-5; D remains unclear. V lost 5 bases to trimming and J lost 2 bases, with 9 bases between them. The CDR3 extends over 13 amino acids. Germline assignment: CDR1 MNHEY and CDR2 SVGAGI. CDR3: CASSPRRQETQYF. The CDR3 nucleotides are TGTGCCAGCAGTCCCCGAAGGCAAGAGACCCAGTACTTC.

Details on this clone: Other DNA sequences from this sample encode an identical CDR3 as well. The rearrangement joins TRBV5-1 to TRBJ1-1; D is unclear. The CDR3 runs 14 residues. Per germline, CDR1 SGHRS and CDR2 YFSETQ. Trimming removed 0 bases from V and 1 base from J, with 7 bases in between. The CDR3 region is CASSLERGNTEAFF. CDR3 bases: TGCGCCAGCAGCTTGGAACGGGGGAACACTGAAGCTTTCTTT.

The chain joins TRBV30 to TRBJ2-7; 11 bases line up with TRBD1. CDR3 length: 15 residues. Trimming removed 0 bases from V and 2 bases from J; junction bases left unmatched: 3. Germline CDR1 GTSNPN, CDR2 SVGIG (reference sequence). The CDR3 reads CAWSVPGQGAYEQYF. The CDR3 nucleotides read TGTGCCTGGAGTGTACCGGGACAGGGGGCCTACGAGCAGTACTTC.

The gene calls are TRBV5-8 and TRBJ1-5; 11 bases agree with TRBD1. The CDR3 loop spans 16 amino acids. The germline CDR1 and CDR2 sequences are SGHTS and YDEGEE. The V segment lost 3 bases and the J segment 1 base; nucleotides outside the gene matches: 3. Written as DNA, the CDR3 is TGTGCCAGCAGCTGGGACAGGGGGGTAAGCAATCAGCCCCAGCATTTT. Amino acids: CASSWDRGVSNQPQHF.

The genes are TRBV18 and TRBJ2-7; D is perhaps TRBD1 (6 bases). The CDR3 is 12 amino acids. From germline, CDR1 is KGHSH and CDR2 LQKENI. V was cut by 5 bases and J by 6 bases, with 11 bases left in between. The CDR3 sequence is CASSEQGFEQYF. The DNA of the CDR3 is TGTGCCAGCTCAGAACAGGGTTTCGAGCAGTACTTC. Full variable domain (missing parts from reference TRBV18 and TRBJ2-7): NAGVMQNPRHLVRRRGQEARLRCSPMKGHSHVYWYRQLPEEGLKFMVYLQKENIIDESGMPKERFSAEFPKEGPSILRIQQVVRGDSAAYFCASSEQGFEQYFGPGTRLTVT.

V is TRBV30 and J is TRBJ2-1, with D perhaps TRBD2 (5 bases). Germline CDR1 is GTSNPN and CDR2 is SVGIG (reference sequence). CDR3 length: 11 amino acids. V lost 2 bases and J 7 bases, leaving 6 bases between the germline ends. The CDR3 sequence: CAWSPGNEQFF. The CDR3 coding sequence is TGTGCCTGGAGTCCGGGGAATGAGCAGTTCTTC.

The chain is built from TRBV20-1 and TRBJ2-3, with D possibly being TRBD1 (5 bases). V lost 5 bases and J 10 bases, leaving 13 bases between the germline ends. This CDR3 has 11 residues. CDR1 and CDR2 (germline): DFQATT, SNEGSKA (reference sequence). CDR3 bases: TGCAGTGCTGAAGGGGTTCTCGCGCAGTATTTT. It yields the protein CSAEGVLAQYF.

CDR3 in DNA: TGTGCCTGGAGGACTTACACCGGGGAGCTGTTTTTT. Encoded protein: CAWRTYTGELFF. The V and J genes are TRBV30 and TRBJ2-2; D is undetermined. Trimming pared 3 bases from V and 3 bases from J, leaving 5 bases between. The CDR3 extends over 12 amino acids. Germline assignment: CDR1 GTSNPN and CDR2 SVGIG (reference sequence).

As DNA, the CDR3 is TGTGCCAGCGGAGGGACGGGCTCTGGAAACACCATATATTTT. Amino acids: CASGGTGSGNTIYF. This chain joins TRBV5-6 and TRBJ1-3; D is perhaps TRBD1 (5 bases). Trimming stripped 7 bases from V and 0 bases from J, with 11 bases between. This CDR3 is built from 14 residues. In germline, CDR1 is SGHDT, CDR2 YYEEEE.

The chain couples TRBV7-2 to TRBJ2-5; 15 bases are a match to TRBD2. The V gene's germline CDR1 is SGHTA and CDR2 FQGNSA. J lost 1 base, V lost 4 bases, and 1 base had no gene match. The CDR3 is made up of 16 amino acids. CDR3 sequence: CASSWGLAGGQETQYF. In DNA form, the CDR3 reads TGTGCCAGCAGCTGGGGACTAGCGGGAGGCCAAGAGACCCAGTACTTC. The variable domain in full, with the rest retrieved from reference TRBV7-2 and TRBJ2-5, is GAGVSQSPSNKVTEKGKDVELRCDPISGHTALYWYRQSLGQGLEFLIYFQGNSAPDKSGLPSDRFSAERTGGSVSTLTIQRTQQEDSAVYLCASSWGLAGGQETQYFGPGTRLLVL.

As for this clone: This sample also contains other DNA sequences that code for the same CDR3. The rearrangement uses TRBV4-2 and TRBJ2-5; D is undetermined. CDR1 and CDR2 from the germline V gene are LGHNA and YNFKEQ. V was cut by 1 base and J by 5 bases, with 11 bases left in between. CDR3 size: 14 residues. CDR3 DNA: TGTGCCAGCAGCCAAGGCGGCTCCGAGGAGACCCAGTACTTC. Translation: CASSQGGSEETQYF.